This record covers a single TCR beta chain. This clone's antigen is unknown. Within one base of it there is no much larger clone, and no base qualities were kept. The CDR3 goes from the cysteine to the phenylalanine over 16 residues. Just the 48-base CDR3 DNA is kept, in frame starting at base 1. CDR1 and CDR2 (LGHNA, YNFKEQ) derive from the germline V gene. The germline V and J ends show losses of 2 bases and 5 bases respectively, and no gene match explains 10 bases of the junction. Whole blood was collected in K2EDTA tubes by collaborating institutions according to the institutions' own protocols. For TCRbeta analysis, collaborators shipped samples in one of three forms: frozen whole blood, isolated PBMCs, or DNA extracted from either of those sample types. This entry is derived from a study of blood T cell repertoires in COVID-19 (dated by TCRdb to about 2020). With regard to the full study: Collaborator samples came from the United States, Italy and Spain and covered acute and convalescent phases of COVID-19. The sample metadata nearly always contained a de-identified subject ID, COVID-19 status, age in years and sex. Deeply sampled blood TCRbeta repertoires from subjects exposed to, actively infected with, or recovered from COVID-19 were included in the dataset. HLA class I and class II types, where available, came from metadata supplied by the sample provider rather than from assay-based typing. The prospective study material was composed of cDNA or gDNA derived from T cells, B-cell-depleted T cells, or PBMCs. The samples were drawn from two sources: the first 160 participants of the ongoing ImmuneRACE study, and 1,000 to 1,500 subjects contributed by 6 global collaborators. The repertoires were released in a freely available public database intended as a resource for research on the immune response to SARS-CoV-2.

The immunoSEQ Assay, a bias-controlled multiplex PCR, was used to amplify TCRbeta CDR3 regions from genomic DNA. From the authors' description of their analysis: Within the assay, amplification of reference gene primers was used to estimate how many nucleated cells each sample contained. Sequence reads were collapsed and filtered to measure the absolute abundance of every unique TCRbeta CDR3 rearrangement. For each sample, productive Simpson clonality was calculated as the square root of Simpson's diversity index across productive rearrangements. TCRdb holds this immuneACCESS table with in-frame rearrangements only. Some clones are missing; in checked studies, unresolved V genes explain under half, and the rest has no known cause. The DNA was the basis for D and trimming; V, J and clone size are from that table. In this sample the table shows some 91,000 clones, around four fifths of which occur a single time. Approximately 10% of the sample belongs to the ten largest clones.

Results and caveats for the whole study, not just this receptor: Clinical and demographic metadata were provided uncurated, with the amount varying by source and participant.

The chain is encoded by TRBV4-2 joined to TRBJ2-5, with 8 bases in between that match TRBD1. The sequence was obtained from a human donor in a cohort sampled during active COVID-19. Material for sequencing was peripheral blood. The bases are TGTGCCAGCAGCCAACAGACAGGGGCCGCTCGGGAGACCCAGTACTTC. It specifies CASSQQTGAARETQYF.